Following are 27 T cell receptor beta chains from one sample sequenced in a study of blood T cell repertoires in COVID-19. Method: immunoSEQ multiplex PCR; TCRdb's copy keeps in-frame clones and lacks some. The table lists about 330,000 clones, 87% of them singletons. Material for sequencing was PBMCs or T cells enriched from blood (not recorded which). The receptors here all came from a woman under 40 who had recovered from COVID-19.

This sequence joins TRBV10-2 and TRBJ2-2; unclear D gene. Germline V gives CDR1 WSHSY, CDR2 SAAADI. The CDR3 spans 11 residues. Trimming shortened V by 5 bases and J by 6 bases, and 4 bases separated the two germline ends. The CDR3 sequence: CASSPSGELFF. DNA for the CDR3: TGCGCCAGCAGTCCTTCCGGGGAGCTGTTTTTT.

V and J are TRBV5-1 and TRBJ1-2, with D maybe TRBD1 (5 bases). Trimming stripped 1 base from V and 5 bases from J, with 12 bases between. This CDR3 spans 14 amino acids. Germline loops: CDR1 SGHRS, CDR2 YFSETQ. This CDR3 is CASSLSPDSYGYTF. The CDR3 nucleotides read TGCGCCAGCAGCTTGTCCCCCGACAGTTATGGCTACACCTTC.

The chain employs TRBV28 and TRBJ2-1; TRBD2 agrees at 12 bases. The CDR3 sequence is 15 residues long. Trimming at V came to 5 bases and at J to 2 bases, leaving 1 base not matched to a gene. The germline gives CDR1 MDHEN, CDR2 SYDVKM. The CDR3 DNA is TGTGCCAGCAGTAGGACTAGCGGGGCCTACAATGAGCAGTTCTTC. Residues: CASSRTSGAYNEQFF.

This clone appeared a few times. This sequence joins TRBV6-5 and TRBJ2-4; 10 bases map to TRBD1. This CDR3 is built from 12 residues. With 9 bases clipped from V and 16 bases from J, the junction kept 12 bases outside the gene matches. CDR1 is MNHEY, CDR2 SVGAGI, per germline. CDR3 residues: CASQGPGQGSYF. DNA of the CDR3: TGTGCCAGTCAAGGTCCGGGACAGGGGTCCTACTTC.

As DNA, the CDR3 is TGCGCCAGCAGCGGAGGACTAGCGGGGATGGAGACCCAGTACTTC. Translated: CASSGGLAGMETQYF. V usage is TRBV5-1 and J usage is TRBJ2-5; 12 bases map to TRBD2. The length of the CDR3 is 15 residues. V was pared by 4 bases and J by 5 bases, with 6 bases of the junction left unmatched. The germline V gene has CDR1 SGHRS and CDR2 YFSETQ.

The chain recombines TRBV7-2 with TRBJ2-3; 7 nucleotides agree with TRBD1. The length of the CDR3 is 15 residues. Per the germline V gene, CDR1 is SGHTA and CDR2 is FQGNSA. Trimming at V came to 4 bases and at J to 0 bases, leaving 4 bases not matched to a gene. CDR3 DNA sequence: TGTGCCAGCAGCTCAGACAGGGCCAGCACAGATACGCAGTATTTT. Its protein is CASSSDRASTDTQYF.

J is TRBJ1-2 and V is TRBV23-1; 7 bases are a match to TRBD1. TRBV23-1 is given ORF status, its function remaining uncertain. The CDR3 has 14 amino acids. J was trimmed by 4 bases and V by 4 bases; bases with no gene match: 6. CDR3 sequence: CASSRTGSPYGYTF. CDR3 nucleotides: TGCGCCAGCAGTCGGACAGGATCACCCTATGGCTACACCTTC.

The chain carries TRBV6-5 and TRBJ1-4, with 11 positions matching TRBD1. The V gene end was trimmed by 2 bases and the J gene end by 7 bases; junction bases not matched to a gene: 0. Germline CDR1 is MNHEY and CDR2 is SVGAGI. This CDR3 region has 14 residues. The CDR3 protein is CASSYGTGGEKLFF. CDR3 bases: TGTGCCAGCAGTTACGGGACAGGGGGTGAAAAACTGTTTTTT.

The CDR3 DNA sequence: TGTGCCAGCAGCTCCGGGACAGCTTCCTACGAGCAGTACTTC. This encodes CASSSGTASYEQYF. J is TRBJ2-7 and V is TRBV5-4; 7 bases agree with TRBD1. The V gene's germline CDR1 is SGHNT and CDR2 YYREEE (reference sequence). The V segment lost 3 bases and the J segment 1 base; nucleotides outside the gene matches: 4. This CDR3 region has 14 residues.

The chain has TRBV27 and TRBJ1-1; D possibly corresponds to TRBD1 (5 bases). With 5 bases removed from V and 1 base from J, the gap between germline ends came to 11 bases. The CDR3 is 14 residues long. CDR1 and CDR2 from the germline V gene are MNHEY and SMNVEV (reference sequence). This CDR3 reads CASSPAQGNTEAFF. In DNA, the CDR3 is TGTGCCAGCAGTCCCGCCCAGGGGAACACTGAAGCTTTCTTT.

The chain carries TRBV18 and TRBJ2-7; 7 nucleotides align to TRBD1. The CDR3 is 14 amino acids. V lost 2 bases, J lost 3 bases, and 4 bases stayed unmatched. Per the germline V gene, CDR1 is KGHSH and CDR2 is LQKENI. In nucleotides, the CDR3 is TGTGCCAGCTCACCAGGGACAGCAAACTACGAGCAGTACTTC. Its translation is CASSPGTANYEQYF.

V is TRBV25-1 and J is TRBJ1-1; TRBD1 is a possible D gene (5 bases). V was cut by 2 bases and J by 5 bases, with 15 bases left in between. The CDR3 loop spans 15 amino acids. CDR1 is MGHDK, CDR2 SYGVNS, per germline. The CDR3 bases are TGTGCCAGCAGTGAACTTAAGGGGAGGATTACTGAAGCTTTCTTT. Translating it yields CASSELKGRITEAFF.

CDR3 sequence reads: CASSLRGRTTNEKLFF. The CDR3 DNA reads TGTGCCAGCAGTTTAAGGGGGCGGACAACTAATGAAAAACTGTTTTTT. The chain combines TRBV27 with TRBJ1-4, with 7 bases matching TRBD1. Germline values: CDR1 MNHEY, CDR2 SMNVEV (reference sequence). The CDR3 totals 16 residues. V lost 2 bases, J lost 0 bases, and 3 bases stayed unmatched. Using reference TRBV27 and TRBJ1-4 for the parts outside the CDR3, the full variable domain is EAQVTQNPRYLITVTGKKLTVTCSQNMNHEYMSWYRQDPGLGLRQIYYSMNVEVTDKGDVPEGYKVSRKEKRNFPLILESPSPNQTSLYFCASSLRGRTTNEKLFFGSGTQLSVL.

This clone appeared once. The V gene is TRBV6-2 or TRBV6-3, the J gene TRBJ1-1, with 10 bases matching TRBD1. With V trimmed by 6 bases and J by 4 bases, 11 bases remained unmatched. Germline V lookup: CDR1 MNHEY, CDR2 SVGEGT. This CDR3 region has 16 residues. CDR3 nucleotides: TGTGCCAGCAGCCCCGGGGACAGGGGAGGAGGCACTGAAGCTTTCTTT. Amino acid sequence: CASSPGDRGGGTEAFF.

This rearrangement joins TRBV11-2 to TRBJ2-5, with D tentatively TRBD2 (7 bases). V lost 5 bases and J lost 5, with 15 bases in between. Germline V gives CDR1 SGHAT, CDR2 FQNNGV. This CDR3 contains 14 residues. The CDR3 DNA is TGTGCCAGCAGCCGGGGAGGGGGAAGGGAGACCCAGTACTTC. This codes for CASSRGGGRETQYF. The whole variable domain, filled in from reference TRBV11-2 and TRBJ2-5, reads EAGVAQSPRYKIIEKRQSVAFWCNPISGHATLYWYQQILGQGPKLLIQFQNNGVVDDSQLPKDRFSAERLKGVDSTLKIQPAKLEDSAVYLCASSRGGGRETQYFGPGTRLLVL.

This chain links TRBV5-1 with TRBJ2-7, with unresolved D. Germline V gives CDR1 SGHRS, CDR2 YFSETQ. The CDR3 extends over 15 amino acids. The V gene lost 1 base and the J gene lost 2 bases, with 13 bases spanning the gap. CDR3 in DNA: TGCGCCAGCAGCTTGTATACAGACCCAACCTACGAGCAGTACTTC. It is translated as CASSLYTDPTYEQYF.

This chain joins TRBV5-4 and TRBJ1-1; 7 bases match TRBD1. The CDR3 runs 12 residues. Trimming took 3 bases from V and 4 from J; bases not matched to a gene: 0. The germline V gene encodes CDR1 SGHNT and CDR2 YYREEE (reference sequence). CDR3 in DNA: TGTGCCAGCAGCTGGGACAGCACTGAAGCTTTCTTT. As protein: CASSWDSTEAFF.

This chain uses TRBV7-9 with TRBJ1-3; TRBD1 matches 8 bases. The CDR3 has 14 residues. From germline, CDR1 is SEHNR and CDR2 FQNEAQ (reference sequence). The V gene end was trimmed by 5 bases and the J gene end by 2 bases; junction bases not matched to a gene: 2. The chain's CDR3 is CASSPTGAGNTIYF. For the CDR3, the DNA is TGTGCCAGCAGCCCGACAGGGGCTGGAAACACCATATATTTT.

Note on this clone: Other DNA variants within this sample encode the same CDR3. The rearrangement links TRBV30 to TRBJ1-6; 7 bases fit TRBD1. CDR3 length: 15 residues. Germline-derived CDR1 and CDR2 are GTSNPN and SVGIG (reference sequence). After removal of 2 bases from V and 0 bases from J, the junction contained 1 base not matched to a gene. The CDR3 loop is CAWSPGGSYNSPLHF. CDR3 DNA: TGTGCCTGGAGTCCAGGGGGCTCCTATAATTCACCCCTCCACTTT.

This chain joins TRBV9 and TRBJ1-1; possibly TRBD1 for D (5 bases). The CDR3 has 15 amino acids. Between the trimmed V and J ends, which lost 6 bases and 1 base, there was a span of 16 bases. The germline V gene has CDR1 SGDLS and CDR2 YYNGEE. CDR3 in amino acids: CASIRRGRKNTEAFF. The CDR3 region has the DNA TGTGCCAGCATCCGTAGGGGCAGGAAGAACACTGAAGCTTTCTTT. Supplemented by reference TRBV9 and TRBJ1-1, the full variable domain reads DSGVTQTPKHLITATGQRVTLRCSPRSGDLSVYWYQQSLDQGLQFLIQYYNGEERAKGNILERFSAQQFPDLHSELNLSSLELGDSALYFCASIRRGRKNTEAFFGQGTRLTVV.

The CDR3 protein is CASIKTGTYGYTF. The CDR3 bases are TGTGCCAGCATAAAGACAGGGACCTATGGCTACACCTTC. J is TRBJ1-2 and V is TRBV12-3 or TRBV12-4; TRBD1 agrees at 7 bases. V lost 7 bases to trimming and J lost 4 bases; unmatched junction nucleotides: 6. The CDR3 runs 13 residues.

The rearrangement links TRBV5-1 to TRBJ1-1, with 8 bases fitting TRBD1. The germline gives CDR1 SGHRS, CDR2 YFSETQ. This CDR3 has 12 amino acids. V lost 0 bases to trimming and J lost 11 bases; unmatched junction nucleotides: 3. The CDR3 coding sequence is TGCGCCAGCAGCTTGGCCCAGGGGGCGGCTTTCTTT. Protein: CASSLAQGAAFF.

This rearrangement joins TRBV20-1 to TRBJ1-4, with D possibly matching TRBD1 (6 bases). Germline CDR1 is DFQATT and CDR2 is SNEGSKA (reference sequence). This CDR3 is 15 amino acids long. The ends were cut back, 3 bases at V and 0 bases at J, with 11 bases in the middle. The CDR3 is CSASDTGPTNEKLFF. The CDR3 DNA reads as TGCAGTGCTAGTGATACAGGGCCAACTAATGAAAAACTGTTTTTT.

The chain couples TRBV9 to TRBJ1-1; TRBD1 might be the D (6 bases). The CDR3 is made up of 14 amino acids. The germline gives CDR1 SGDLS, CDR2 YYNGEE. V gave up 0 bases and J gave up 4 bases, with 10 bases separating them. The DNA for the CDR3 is TGTGCCAGCAGCGTAGTAAGAGGGGGCACTGAAGCTTTCTTT. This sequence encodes CASSVVRGGTEAFF.

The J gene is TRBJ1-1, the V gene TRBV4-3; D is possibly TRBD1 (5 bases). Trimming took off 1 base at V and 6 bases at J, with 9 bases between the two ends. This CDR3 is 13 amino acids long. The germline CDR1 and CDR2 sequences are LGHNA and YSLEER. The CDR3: CASSQGGNPEAFF. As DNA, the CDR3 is TGCGCCAGCAGCCAAGGGGGCAATCCTGAAGCTTTCTTT.

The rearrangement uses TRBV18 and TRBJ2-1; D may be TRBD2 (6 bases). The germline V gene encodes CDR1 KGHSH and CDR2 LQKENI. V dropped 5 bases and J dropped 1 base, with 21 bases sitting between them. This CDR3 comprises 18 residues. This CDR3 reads CASSSTPGGAGSYNEQFF. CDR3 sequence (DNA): TGTGCCAGCTCATCAACACCCGGGGGAGCGGGTTCCTACAATGAGCAGTTCTTC.

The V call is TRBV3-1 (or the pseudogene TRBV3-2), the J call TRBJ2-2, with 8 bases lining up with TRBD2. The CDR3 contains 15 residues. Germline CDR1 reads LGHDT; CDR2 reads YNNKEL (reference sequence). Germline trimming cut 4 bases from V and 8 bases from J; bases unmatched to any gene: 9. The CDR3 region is CASSRDGGAPGELFF. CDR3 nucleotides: TGTGCCAGCAGCCGTGACGGGGGGGCCCCTGGGGAGCTGTTTTTT.